Below are 26 T cell receptor beta chains sequenced from a single sample in a study of T cells after yellow fever vaccination. Each CDR3 protein gets one entry after TCRdb re-called the 5' RACE reads with MiXCR. The sample contains fewer than 450,000 distinct CDR3 sequences, roughly 12% of which appear only once. This sample comprised PBMCs, obtained on the day of the first yellow fever vaccination. These receptors were obtained from a man aged 18 to 30 who received the YFV17D yellow fever vaccine.

The chain combines TRBV7-6 with TRBJ2-7, with 8 bases fitting TRBD2. With 2 bases clipped from V and 0 bases from J, the junction kept 3 bases outside the gene matches. Germline V gene lookup returns CDR1 SGHVS and CDR2 FNYEAQ. The CDR3 spans 15 residues. CDR3 nucleotide sequence: TGTGCCAGCAGCTTATCTAGCGGGTACTCCTACGAGCAGTACTTC. Protein product: CASSLSSGYSYEQYF.

In its sample, this clonotype was seen a few times. The chain is built from TRBV6-5 and TRBJ1-1; TRBD1 might be the D (5 bases). Germline values: CDR1 MNHEY, CDR2 SVGAGI. CDR3 length equals 15 residues. V lost 0 bases, J lost 1 base, and 9 bases lay in between. DNA of the CDR3: TGTGCCAGCAGTTACTCTTACGGGGGGAACACTGAAGCTTTCTTT. It is translated as CASSYSYGGNTEAFF.

This clonotype was seen a few times. The CDR3 protein is CASSPRQKETQYF. The CDR3 DNA is TGTGCCAGCTCACCACGTCAAAAAGAGACCCAGTACTTC. The gene calls are TRBV18 and TRBJ2-5, with D uncertain. The CDR3 spans 13 residues. Trimming stripped 1 base from V and 3 bases from J, with 6 bases between. Germline V gene sequence: CDR1 KGHSH, CDR2 LQKENI.

This clonotype has only one observation. A much larger clone lies one base from this, so it may be a read error. This rearrangement joins TRBV4-3 to TRBJ1-2, with D unresolved. Trimming stripped 0 bases from V and 8 bases from J, with 16 bases between. The CDR3 runs 15 residues. Germline V gives CDR1 LGHNA, CDR2 YSLEER. The CDR3 sequence: CASSQEQTALRGYTF. The CDR3 nucleotides are TGCGCCAGCAGCCAAGAGCAGACCGCGCTGCGAGGCTACACCTTC.

The V gene is TRBV18, the J gene TRBJ1-5, with a tentative D call TRBD1 (5 bases). V dropped 3 bases and J dropped 1 base, with 19 bases sitting between them. Germline loops: CDR1 KGHSH, CDR2 LQKENI. This CDR3 spans 18 amino acids. This CDR3 is CASSPLRGGPSSNQPQHF. CDR3 bases: TGTGCCAGCTCACCTTTGCGTGGGGGACCTTCAAGCAATCAGCCCCAGCATTTT.

This clonotype was detected only a few times. V gene TRBV7-2 combines with J gene TRBJ2-1; 8 bases align to TRBD2. The CDR3 loop spans 14 amino acids. Germline CDR1 and CDR2: SGHTA and FQGNSA. V shed 3 bases, J shed 6 bases, and the junction held 4 bases outside the gene matches. The CDR3 reads CASSLERGLNEQFF. In DNA, the CDR3 is TGTGCCAGCAGCTTGGAGCGGGGGCTCAATGAGCAGTTCTTC.

J is TRBJ1-1 and V is TRBV7-9; no firm D call. Germline-derived CDR1 and CDR2 are SEHNR and FQNEAQ (reference sequence). There are 16 residues in the CDR3. The V end was cut by 5 bases, the J end by 1 base, with 17 bases between. The CDR3 nucleotides read TGTGCCAGCAGCCGTTTAGAAGGGCAGCCGAACACTGAAGCTTTCTTT. Protein product: CASSRLEGQPNTEAFF. Drawing the rest from reference TRBV7-9 and TRBJ1-1, the complete variable domain is DTGVSQNPRHKITKRGQNVTFRCDPISEHNRLYWYRQTLGQGPEFLTYFQNEAQLEKSRLLSDRFSAERPKGSFSTLEIQRTEQGDSAMYLCASSRLEGQPNTEAFFGQGTRLTVV.

A few counts support this clonotype. The chain has TRBV5-1 and TRBJ2-3; 7 bases are a match to TRBD1. After removal of 4 bases from V and 3 bases from J, the junction contained 8 bases not matched to a gene. Per germline, CDR1 SGHRS and CDR2 YFSETQ. The CDR3 sequence is 15 residues long. The CDR3 DNA reads as TGCGCCAGCAGCCCACTGACAGGGCCAACAGATACGCAGTATTTT. Translation: CASSPLTGPTDTQYF.

J is TRBJ2-7 and V is TRBV29-1; D possibly corresponds to TRBD2 (5 bases). Trimming removed 4 bases at V and 3 bases at J, with 16 bases between. Looked up from germline, CDR1 is SQVTM and CDR2 is ANQGSEA. This CDR3 has 14 amino acids. The CDR3 loop reads CSVARADGSYEQYF. CDR3 bases: TGCAGCGTTGCGCGGGCAGACGGTAGCTACGAGCAGTACTTC.

The chain joins TRBV7-2 to TRBJ2-4; TRBD2 matches 8 bases. Germline trimming cut 4 bases from V and 4 bases from J; bases unmatched to any gene: 9. The germline CDR1 and CDR2 sequences are SGHTA and FQGNSA. This CDR3 comprises 16 residues. The CDR3 sequence is CASSSRPGGGKNIQYF. The CDR3 coding sequence is TGTGCCAGCAGCTCACGCCCCGGGGGGGGGAAAAACATTCAGTACTTC.

This clonotype was recorded at least ten times. This chain uses TRBV12-3 or TRBV12-4 with TRBJ2-1; D is perhaps TRBD1 (5 bases). Trimming took off 4 bases at V and 5 bases at J, with 15 bases between the two ends. The CDR3 has 15 amino acids. The CDR3 protein is CASSWWGPGDNEQFF. In nucleotides, the CDR3 is TGTGCCAGCAGTTGGTGGGGCCCCGGAGACAATGAGCAGTTCTTC.

The chain joins TRBV28 to TRBJ1-6; no definite D call. Deletions cut 3 bases from V and 11 bases from J, with 14 bases between. Germline lookup yields CDR1 MDHEN and CDR2 SYDVKM. CDR3 length: 14 residues. CDR3 sequence: CASSLEGRVPPLHF. As DNA, the CDR3 is TGTGCCAGCAGTTTGGAGGGAAGGGTGCCACCCCTCCACTTT.

This chain uses TRBV7-2 with TRBJ1-1, with 7 positions matching TRBD1. CDR3 size: 15 residues. Germline assignment: CDR1 SGHTA and CDR2 FQGNSA. V shed 0 bases and J 4 bases; nucleotides not matched to a gene: 5. The CDR3 coding sequence is TGTGCCAGCAGCTTAGCGGCCAGGGGGGGCACTGAAGCTTTCTTT. It yields the protein CASSLAARGGTEAFF.

The chain links TRBV27 to TRBJ1-6, with 8 bases identical to TRBD1. The length of the CDR3 is 17 residues. The V segment lost 3 bases and the J segment 9 bases; nucleotides outside the gene matches: 13. The germline CDR1 and CDR2 sequences are MNHEY and SMNVEV (reference sequence). For the CDR3, the DNA is TGTGCCAGCAGTTTCCGCCCAGGGGGCGTCTTTAGTTCACCCCTCCACTTT. It translates to CASSFRPGGVFSSPLHF.

This chain connects TRBV7-9 to TRBJ2-1, with D uncertain. CDR1 is SEHNR and CDR2 is FQNEAQ in the germline V gene (reference sequence). Deletions cut 2 bases from V and 4 bases from J, with 6 bases between. The CDR3 has 13 amino acids. CDR3 DNA: TGTGCCAGCAGCTTACTGACTTACAATGAGCAGTTCTTC. Its translation is CASSLLTYNEQFF.

This clonotype was counted between two and nine times. The gene calls are TRBV11-2 and TRBJ2-1; 9 nucleotides agree with TRBD2. Germline V gene lookup returns CDR1 SGHAT and CDR2 FQNNGV. The CDR3 runs to 18 residues. V shed 3 bases and J 5 bases; nucleotides not matched to a gene: 14. This chain's CDR3 is CASSFPGLGGGADNEQFF. The CDR3, as DNA: TGTGCCAGCAGCTTCCCCGGGCTGGGCGGGGGGGCCGACAATGAGCAGTTCTTC.

The V and J genes are TRBV6-5 and TRBJ2-1, with unresolved D. CDR1 MNHEY and CDR2 SVGAGI come from the germline V gene. This CDR3 region has 13 residues. The V and J ends lost 3 bases and 0 bases respectively, with 3 bases between them. CDR3 residues: CASSYHSYNEQFF. In DNA, the CDR3 is TGTGCCAGCAGTTATCACTCCTACAATGAGCAGTTCTTC.

This clonotype was seen more than once but under ten times. The rearrangement uses TRBV7-9 and TRBJ1-2; D is undetermined. The V and J ends lost 2 bases and 4 bases respectively, with 20 bases between them. Germline CDR1 and CDR2: SEHNR and FQNEAQ (reference sequence). This CDR3 spans 17 amino acids. The CDR3: CASSLFDGFTATYGYTF. The CDR3 nucleotides read TGTGCCAGCAGCTTATTTGACGGATTCACAGCTACCTATGGCTACACCTTC.

V and J are TRBV5-1 and TRBJ2-5; D assignment may be TRBD1 or TRBD2 (6 bases each). Germline CDR1 is SGHRS and CDR2 is YFSETQ. CDR3 length: 15 amino acids. V lost 2 bases and J 2 bases, leaving 13 bases between the germline ends. The chain's CDR3 is CASSLTGAPQETQYF. The CDR3 DNA reads as TGCGCCAGCAGCTTAACGGGGGCCCCACAAGAGACCCAGTACTTC. Using reference TRBV5-1 and TRBJ2-5 for the parts outside the CDR3, the full variable domain is KAGVTQTPRYLIKTRGQQVTLSCSPISGHRSVSWYQQTPGQGLQFLFEYFSETQRNKGNFPGRFSGRQFSNSRSEMNVSTLELGDSALYLCASSLTGAPQETQYFGPGTRLLVL.

In its sample, this clonotype was seen a few times. The chain combines TRBV29-1 with TRBJ1-1; perhaps TRBD1 as D (5 bases). Germline V CDR1 and CDR2: SQVTM, ANQGSEA. The V gene lost 6 bases and the J gene lost 6 bases, with 14 bases spanning the gap. This CDR3 spans 12 amino acids. CDR3 amino acids: CSVPPGMAEAFF. The CDR3 DNA follows: TGCAGCGTCCCGCCAGGGATGGCTGAAGCTTTCTTT.

This clonotype came up a few times. This chain connects TRBV4-1 to TRBJ2-3; 9 bases match TRBD2. From germline, CDR1 is MGHRA and CDR2 YSYEKL. The V segment lost 0 bases and the J segment 12 bases; nucleotides outside the gene matches: 7. This CDR3 contains 14 residues. The CDR3 region is CASSQEGGLATQYF. The CDR3 coding sequence is TGCGCCAGCAGCCAAGAAGGTGGACTAGCGACTCAGTATTTT.

V is TRBV28 and J is TRBJ2-2, with TRBD2 matching 10 bases. This CDR3 has 16 residues. V lost 5 bases and J lost 6; bases outside the gene matches: 9. The germline V gene encodes CDR1 MDHEN and CDR2 SYDVKM. The CDR3 nucleotides read TGTGCCAGCAGTACTTTAGCGGGGGGAATCCCCGGGGAGCTGTTTTTT. This gives the protein CASSTLAGGIPGELFF.

This chain joins TRBV5-1 and TRBJ2-3; no firm D call. CDR1 is SGHRS, CDR2 YFSETQ, per germline. The CDR3 has 15 residues. V shed 0 bases and J shed 2 bases, with 10 bases lying between them. DNA of the CDR3: TGCGCCAGCAGCTTGGTCCCCCGTAACACAGATACGCAGTATTTT. This translates into CASSLVPRNTDTQYF.

The V and J genes are TRBV5-4 and TRBJ1-2; D not resolved. The germline gives CDR1 SGHNT, CDR2 YYREEE (reference sequence). This CDR3 is built from 15 residues. V was pared by 5 bases and J by 3 bases, with 17 bases between. The CDR3 spells CASSTEVRVDYGYTF. The CDR3 nucleotides are TGTGCCAGCAGTACGGAAGTTAGGGTTGACTATGGCTACACCTTC.

Many counts were recorded for this clonotype. The chain has TRBV29-1 and TRBJ2-3; 12 bases match TRBD2. Germline V gene sequence: CDR1 SQVTM, CDR2 ANQGSEA. J lost 5 bases, V lost 1 base, and 7 bases had no gene match. The CDR3 spans 16 residues. The CDR3: CSVEGASGGAVDTQYF. The DNA of the CDR3 is TGCAGCGTTGAAGGTGCTAGCGGGGGGGCTGTAGATACGCAGTATTTT.

The V and J genes are TRBV18 and TRBJ1-2; D is uncertain. Germline assignment: CDR1 KGHSH and CDR2 LQKENI. V gave up 2 bases and J gave up 5 bases, with 12 bases separating them. The CDR3 runs 14 residues. In DNA form, the CDR3 reads TGTGCCAGCTCACCAACAGAGGCAGCATATGGCTACACCTTC. The encoded protein is CASSPTEAAYGYTF.